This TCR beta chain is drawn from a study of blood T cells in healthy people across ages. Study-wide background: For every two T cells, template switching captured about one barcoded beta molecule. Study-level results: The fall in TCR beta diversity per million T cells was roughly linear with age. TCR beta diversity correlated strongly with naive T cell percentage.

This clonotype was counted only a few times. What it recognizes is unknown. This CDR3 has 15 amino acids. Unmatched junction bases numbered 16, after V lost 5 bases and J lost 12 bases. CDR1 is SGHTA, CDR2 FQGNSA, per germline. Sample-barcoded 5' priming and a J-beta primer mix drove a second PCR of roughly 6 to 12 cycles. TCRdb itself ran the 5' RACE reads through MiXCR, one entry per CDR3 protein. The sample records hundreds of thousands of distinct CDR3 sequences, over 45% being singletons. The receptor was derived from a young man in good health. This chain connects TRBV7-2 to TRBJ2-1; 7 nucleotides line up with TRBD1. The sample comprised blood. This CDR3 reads CASSLSGTVRSGQFF. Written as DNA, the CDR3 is TGTGCCAGCAGCCTGTCCGGGACAGTAAGGTCAGGGCAGTTCTTC.